These 22 T cell receptor beta chains originate from one sample sequenced in a study of blood T cell repertoires in COVID-19. TCRdb's table, derived via immunoSEQ multiplex PCR, lists solely in-frame clones and lacks some. The profile shows some 210,000 clones, almost 85% of them singletons. Material: peripheral blood. The source of these receptors is a woman in her 70s with active or convalescent COVID-19.

This clone appeared a few times. The chain is built from TRBV11-2 and TRBJ1-3; D is ambiguous. The germline CDR1 and CDR2 sequences are SGHAT and FQNNGV. The length of the CDR3 is 14 residues. V lost 1 base and J lost 8, with 12 bases in between. CDR3 nucleotide sequence: TGTGCCAGCAGCTTAGTCGGGTTGGTAGACACCATATATTTT. As protein: CASSLVGLVDTIYF.

The V call is TRBV6-5, the J call TRBJ2-7, with 12 bases identical to TRBD2. This CDR3 contains 15 residues. V dropped 7 bases and J dropped 4; count of bases not matched to a gene: 8. Germline V gene lookup returns CDR1 MNHEY and CDR2 SVGAGI. As DNA, the CDR3 is TGTGCCAGCACATACTCCGGGACTAGCGGGTACGAGCAGTACTTC. Residues: CASTYSGTSGYEQYF.

The chain is built from TRBV15 and TRBJ1-1; D not resolved. The V end lost 0 bases, the J end lost 1 base, and 6 bases lay between the germline ends. In germline, CDR1 is LNHNV, CDR2 YYDKDF (reference sequence). The CDR3 extends over 14 amino acids. CDR3 sequence (DNA): TGTGCCACCAGCAGAGATAGTGGGAACACTGAAGCTTTCTTT. Translated: CATSRDSGNTEAFF.

The gene calls are TRBV6-1 and TRBJ2-7; 9 nucleotides line up with TRBD1. V was clipped by 3 bases and J by 3 bases; unmatched bases: 6. This CDR3 is 15 amino acids long. Germline values: CDR1 MNHNS, CDR2 SASEGT. CDR3 in amino acids: CASSETGGADYEQYF. CDR3 in DNA: TGTGCCAGCAGTGAGACAGGGGGAGCTGACTACGAGCAGTACTTC.

On this clone: The same CDR3 also results from other DNA sequences found in this sample. This chain joins TRBV5-1 and TRBJ2-7; 8 bases match TRBD2. Trimming took 2 bases from V and 2 from J; bases not matched to a gene: 3. This CDR3 comprises 14 residues. Germline lookup yields CDR1 SGHRS and CDR2 YFSETQ. Here the CDR3 DNA reads TGCGCCAGCAGCTTAGCGGGAGCCCCCTACGAGCAGTACTTC. Protein sequence: CASSLAGAPYEQYF.

The chain has TRBV27 and TRBJ1-2, with 10 bases that match TRBD1. Per the germline V gene, CDR1 is MNHEY and CDR2 is SMNVEV (reference sequence). This CDR3 is 16 amino acids long. V lost 6 bases, J lost 8 bases, and 15 bases stayed unmatched. The CDR3 here is CASRLGPRDRGLGYTF. The DNA of the CDR3 is TGTGCCAGCAGACTCGGACCCCGGGACAGGGGTCTGGGCTACACCTTC.

The chain combines TRBV5-1 with TRBJ2-7, with 14 nucleotides matching TRBD2. J gave up 4 bases and V 4 bases, and 13 bases lay outside the gene matches. This CDR3 has 18 residues. CDR1 is SGHRS and CDR2 is YFSETQ in the germline V gene. The CDR3 DNA reads TGCGCCAGCAGCCCGAGGGGACTAGCGGGAGACGGCGGATACGAGCAGTACTTC. This codes for CASSPRGLAGDGGYEQYF.

This clone was counted only a few times. The chain couples TRBV7-9 to TRBJ1-2; D remains ambiguous. This CDR3 has 12 amino acids. CDR1 is SEHNR, CDR2 FQNEAQ, per germline (reference sequence). Trimming left V 5 bases short and J 2 bases short, with 6 bases between. The CDR3 spells CASSRVNYGYTF. The CDR3 DNA reads TGTGCCAGCAGCAGGGTAAACTATGGCTACACCTTC.

The rearrangement links TRBV5-1 to TRBJ1-2; TRBD1 matches at 9 bases. J gave up 5 bases and V 3 bases, and 8 bases lay outside the gene matches. The CDR3 sequence is 15 residues long. Germline CDR1 and CDR2: SGHRS and YFSETQ. Written as DNA, the CDR3 is TGCGCCAGCAGCTGGGGGACAGGGATTTCTTATGGCTACACCTTC. Residues: CASSWGTGISYGYTF.

The chain uses TRBV19 and TRBJ2-6, with D possibly TRBD2 on 6 matching bases. Trimming cost V 6 bases and J 0 bases, with 9 bases left between them. This CDR3 comprises 15 residues. Germline V gives CDR1 LNHDA, CDR2 SQIVND (reference sequence). This CDR3 reads CASREGSSGANVLTF. CDR3 DNA: TGTGCCAGTAGGGAGGGAAGCTCTGGGGCCAACGTCCTGACTTTC.

This sequence joins TRBV10-1 and TRBJ2-1, with D perhaps matching TRBD2 (5 bases). CDR1 and CDR2 (germline): WNHNN, SYGVQD (reference sequence). V lost 3 bases and J lost 9, with 12 bases in between. The CDR3 length is 13 residues. The CDR3 protein is CASSDNLRGEQFF. Here the CDR3 DNA reads TGCGCCAGCAGTGATAACCTACGGGGTGAGCAGTTCTTC.

In this sample, this clone turned up once. The V call is TRBV20-1, the J call TRBJ2-5; no clear D. The CDR3 consists of 11 residues. The germline V and J ends were trimmed by 6 bases and 5 bases, with 10 bases remaining between them. Germline CDR1 DFQATT, CDR2 SNEGSKA (reference sequence). The CDR3 sequence is CSANSQETQYF. CDR3 coding DNA: TGCAGTGCCAATTCCCAGGAGACCCAGTACTTC.

This clone came up once. The chain is built from TRBV5-1 and TRBJ2-5, with 9 nucleotides matching TRBD1. CDR3 length: 19 amino acids. CDR1 SGHRS and CDR2 YFSETQ come from the germline V gene. V dropped 2 bases and J dropped 2; count of bases not matched to a gene: 16. The CDR3 bases are TGCGCCAGCAGCTTAGCCCCGGCGGGACAGGGAGGCCCGCAAGAGACCCAGTACTTC. Translating gives CASSLAPAGQGGPQETQYF.

This clone was detected a few times. The chain is built from TRBV18 and TRBJ2-7; 10 positions agree with TRBD1. Trimming took 3 bases from V and 3 from J; bases not matched to a gene: 2. The CDR3 loop spans 14 amino acids. Germline-derived CDR1 and CDR2 are KGHSH and LQKENI. CDR3 sequence: CASSPTGGNYEQYF. CDR3 sequence (DNA): TGTGCCAGCTCACCGACAGGGGGCAACTACGAGCAGTACTTC.

The CDR3 here is CAIPPTVISSEAFF. DNA of the CDR3: TGTGCCATCCCCCCCACGGTTATTTCCTCTGAAGCTTTCTTT. The chain uses TRBV27 and TRBJ1-1; D is unresolved. The V gene lost 10 bases and the J gene lost 6 bases, with 21 bases spanning the gap. Germline CDR1 MNHEY, CDR2 SMNVEV (reference sequence). The CDR3 spans 14 residues.

The V call is TRBV9, the J call TRBJ1-4, with 12 bases fitting TRBD1. Germline lookup yields CDR1 SGDLS and CDR2 YYNGEE. The CDR3 has 16 amino acids. Losses at the gene ends were 6 bases for V and 7 bases for J; bases not matched to a gene: 10. The CDR3 coding sequence is TGTGCCAGCAATAAAGGGACAGGGGGCAGAGGTGAAAAACTGTTTTTT. Translating gives CASNKGTGGRGEKLFF.

The CDR3 spells CASRAQGSPGELFF. The CDR3 nucleotides are TGTGCCAGCAGGGCCCAGGGCTCTCCCGGGGAGCTGTTTTTT. The rearrangement joins TRBV6-5 to TRBJ2-2, with D possibly being TRBD1 (5 bases). The CDR3 sequence is 14 residues long. From germline, CDR1 is MNHEY and CDR2 SVGAGI. V was cut by 6 bases and J by 6 bases, with 14 bases left in between.

V is TRBV11-2 and J is TRBJ2-2; the match to TRBD2 covers 11 bases. Germline CDR1 reads SGHAT; CDR2 reads FQNNGV. This CDR3 has 16 amino acids. Losses at the gene ends were 5 bases for V and 3 bases for J; bases not matched to a gene: 5. This CDR3 is CASSRTSGSYTGELFF. In DNA form, the CDR3 reads TGTGCCAGCAGCAGAACTAGCGGGAGCTACACCGGGGAGCTGTTTTTT.

The CDR3 DNA follows: TGTGCCAGCAGCCAACAGGGGCTCTACGAGCAGTACTTC. Translation: CASSQQGLYEQYF. The V and J genes are TRBV12-3 or TRBV12-4 and TRBJ2-7; 7 bases line up with TRBD1. This CDR3 has 13 residues. V lost 6 bases, J lost 3 bases, and 5 bases stayed unmatched.

This chain uses TRBV4-1 with TRBJ1-1; D possibly corresponds to TRBD1 (5 bases). CDR1 is MGHRA, CDR2 YSYEKL, per germline. This CDR3 contains 14 residues. V lost 3 bases, J lost 5 bases, and 13 bases lay in between. The CDR3 DNA reads as TGCGCCAGCAGCCAGGCCGGGGGAAGGACTGAAGCTTTCTTT. Its translation: CASSQAGGRTEAFF.

The rearrangement uses TRBV23-1 and TRBJ1-2; D is unclear. TRBV23-1 is an ORF for which the function is uncertain. The CDR3 is 15 amino acids. The germline V and J ends were trimmed by 3 bases and 9 bases, with 20 bases remaining between them. The CDR3 nucleotides read TGCGCCAGCAGTCACCCCCAAAGGCGCAGGCGATGCTACACCTTC. It encodes CASSHPQRRRRCYTF.

The J gene is TRBJ2-7, the V gene TRBV30; 10 positions agree with TRBD2. After removal of 0 bases from V and 4 bases from J, the junction contained 0 bases not matched to a gene. Germline CDR1 and CDR2: GTSNPN and SVGIG (reference sequence). The CDR3 is 13 residues long. Here the CDR3 reads CAWSVLAGYEQYF. The DNA of the CDR3 is TGTGCCTGGAGTGTACTAGCGGGATACGAGCAGTACTTC.